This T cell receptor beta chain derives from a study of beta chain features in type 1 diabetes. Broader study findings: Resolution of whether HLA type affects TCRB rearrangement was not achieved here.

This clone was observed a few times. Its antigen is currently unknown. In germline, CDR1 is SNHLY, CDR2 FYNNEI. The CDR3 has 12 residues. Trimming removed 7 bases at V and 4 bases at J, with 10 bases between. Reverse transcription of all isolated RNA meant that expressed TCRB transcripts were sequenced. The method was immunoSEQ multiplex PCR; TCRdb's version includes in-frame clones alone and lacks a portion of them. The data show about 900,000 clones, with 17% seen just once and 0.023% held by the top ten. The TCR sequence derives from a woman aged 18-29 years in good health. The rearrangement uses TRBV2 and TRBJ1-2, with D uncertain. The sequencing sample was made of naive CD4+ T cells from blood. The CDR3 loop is CASKGSSYGYTF. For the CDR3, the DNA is TGTGCCAGCAAAGGGTCTAGCTATGGCTACACCTTC. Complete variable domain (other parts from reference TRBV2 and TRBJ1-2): EPEVTQTPSHQVTQMGQEVILRCVPISNHLYFYWYRQILGQKVEFLVSFYNNEISEKSEIFDDQFSVERPDGSNFTLKIRSTKLEDSAMYFCASKGSSYGYTFGSGTRLTVV.